The rows below give T cell receptor beta chains drawn from one sample of a study of PD-1 blockade in classical Hodgkin lymphoma. Sequencing was performed with immunoSEQ multiplex PCR; in TCRdb, only in-frame clones are kept and a portion is missing. Among around 18,000 clones listed, about three quarters were seen once. Material: CD4+ T cells from blood, obtained before the fourth cycle of nivolumab. These receptors were taken from a human donor with classical Hodgkin lymphoma. Each CDR3 is given with its conserved first and last residue. The D gene is left open where the match is weak. Only part of the rows carry a size: once, few, many, or a class if the clone is expanded.

j_gene | abundance | d_gene | v_gene | CDR3aa | CDR3nt
TRBJ1-5 | NA | TRBD1 | TRBV19 | CASSIVQGAPQPQHF | TGTGCCAGTAGTATAGTTCAGGGGGCCCCTCAGCCCCAGCATTTT
TRBJ2-1 | NA | NA | TRBV5-4 | CASSHRDTYNEQFF | TGTGCCAGCAGCCATCGGGACACTTACAATGAGCAGTTCTTC
TRBJ2-5 | once | NA | TRBV18 | CASSPYRDQETQYF | TGTGCCAGCTCACCCTATAGGGACCAAGAGACCCAGTACTTC
TRBJ1-2 | NA | NA | TRBV11-3 | CASSLNPQGSGYTF | TGTGCCAGCAGCTTAAACCCACAGGGATCGGGCTACACCTTC
TRBJ1-1 | NA | TRBD1 | TRBV6-6 | CASTDRARDTEAFF | TGTGCCAGCACCGACAGGGCGAGAGACACTGAAGCTTTCTTT
TRBJ2-5 | NA | TRBD1 | TRBV7-2 | CASSLQGGSETQYF | TGTGCCAGCAGCCTACAGGGGGGTAGTGAGACCCAGTACTTC
TRBJ2-1 | NA | TRBD2 | TRBV7-2 | CASSPSDLGGSRNEQFF | TGTGCCAGCAGCCCCTCGGATTTGGGGGGGTCCCGCAATGAGCAGTTCTTC
TRBJ2-4 | NA | NA | TRBV14 | CASSQGRTIQNIQYF | TGTGCCAGCAGCCAAGGCCGGACTATTCAAAACATTCAGTACTTC
TRBJ2-4 | NA | TRBD1 | TRBV5-1 | CASSLLPGQGMAKNIQYF | TGCGCCAGCAGCTTGCTCCCGGGACAGGGCATGGCCAAAAACATTCAGTACTTC
TRBJ1-5 | few | TRBD1 | TRBV2 | CASRTVEGANQPQHF | TGTGCCAGCAGAACCGTCGAGGGGGCGAATCAGCCCCAGCATTTT
TRBJ1-1 | NA | NA | TRBV4-1 | CASSQFVGFGNRLEAFF | TGCGCCAGCAGCCAATTCGTAGGGTTCGGAAATCGACTTGAAGCTTTCTTT
TRBJ2-1 | NA | NA | TRBV10-3 | CAISDPLRFPSSYNEQFF | TGTGCCATCAGTGATCCATTGCGGTTTCCGAGCTCCTACAATGAGCAGTTCTTC
TRBJ1-5 | NA | TRBD1 | TRBV7-2 | CASSLPGTGNQPQHF | TGTGCCAGCAGCCTACCGGGGACAGGAAATCAGCCCCAGCATTTT
TRBJ2-3 | NA | TRBD2 | TRBV27 | CASKRLAGSTDTQYF | TGTGCCAGCAAAAGACTAGCGGGGAGCACAGATACGCAGTATTTT
TRBJ2-1 | NA | NA | TRBV12-1 | CASSFSASYNEQFF | TGTGCCAGCAGCTTTTCTGCCTCCTACAATGAGCAGTTCTTC
TRBJ2-5 | NA | NA | TRBV7-8 | CASRKRDQETQYF | TGTGCCAGCAGGAAACGGGACCAGGAGACCCAGTACTTC
TRBJ1-1 | once | NA | TRBV9 | CASSVASKDWSAFF | TGTGCCAGCAGCGTAGCCTCCAAGGATTGGTCGGCTTTCTTT
TRBJ2-7 | few | TRBD2 | TRBV7-9 | CASSLRTSGRADEQYF | TGTGCCAGCAGCTTACGGACTAGCGGGAGGGCCGACGAGCAGTACTTC
TRBJ1-5 | NA | TRBD1 | TRBV7-8 | CASSPIQGHQPQHF | TGTGCCAGCAGTCCAATACAGGGGCATCAGCCCCAGCATTTT
TRBJ1-2 | NA | NA | TRBV11-2 | CASSLGAGTGYTF | TGTGCCAGCAGCTTAGGGGCGGGTACTGGCTACACCTTC
TRBJ1-2 | NA | NA | TRBV9 | CASSVEPLPRGNYGYTF | TGTGCCAGCAGCGTAGAGCCCTTACCGAGGGGAAACTATGGCTACACCTTC
TRBJ2-5 | NA | NA | TRBV4-1 | CASSRQQDRQETQYF | TGCGCCAGCAGCCGACAACAAGACAGACAAGAGACCCAGTACTTC
TRBJ1-1 | NA | NA | TRBV2 | CASTRQSLNTEAFF | TGTGCCAGCACCAGACAGTCCCTGAACACTGAAGCTTTCTTT
TRBJ1-2 | NA | NA | TRBV4-1 | CASSQADRVGYTF | TGCGCCAGCAGCCAAGCCGACAGAGTTGGCTACACCTTC
TRBJ1-1 | NA | NA | TRBV6-6 | CASSSQGNTEAFF | TGTGCCAGCAGTTCTCAGGGGAACACTGAAGCTTTCTTT
TRBJ1-5 | NA | NA | TRBV4-1 | CASSQDGYGFGYQPQHF | TGCGCCAGCAGCCAAGATGGGTATGGTTTCGGATATCAGCCCCAGCATTTT
TRBJ2-7 | NA | NA | TRBV27 | CASSPSPGRVNEQYF | TGTGCCAGCAGTCCCTCCCCCGGCAGGGTCAACGAGCAGTACTTC
TRBJ2-5 | NA | NA | TRBV7-9 | CASSARQGGKETQYF | TGTGCCAGCAGCGCAAGACAGGGAGGGAAGGAGACCCAGTACTTC
TRBJ1-1 | NA | NA | TRBV4-3 | CASSQRGTADSNTEAFF | TGCGCCAGCAGCCAGAGGGGAACAGCGGATTCAAACACTGAAGCTTTCTTT
TRBJ1-1 | few | NA | TRBV5-8 | CASSILRPEAFF | TGTGCCAGCAGCATCCTTCGTCCTGAAGCTTTCTTT
TRBJ1-2 | NA | TRBD1 | TRBV18 | CASSPLPAGGIQEVGYTF | TGTGCCAGCTCACCACTCCCTGCAGGGGGAATTCAGGAGGTCGGCTACACCTTC
TRBJ2-7 | NA | NA | TRBV7-9 | CASSPKIGVRVDEQYF | TGTGCCAGCAGCCCGAAAATCGGGGTTAGGGTCGACGAGCAGTACTTC
TRBJ1-5 | once | NA | TRBV6-6 | CASSFRRNNQPQHF | TGTGCCAGCAGTTTTAGGAGAAACAATCAGCCCCAGCATTTT
TRBJ2-5 | NA | TRBD1 | TRBV19 | CASSIGRGLQETQYF | TGTGCCAGTAGTATCGGCAGGGGGCTGCAAGAGACCCAGTACTTC
TRBJ2-5 | few | TRBD2 | TRBV11-2 | CASSLLTSGETQYF | TGTGCCAGCAGCCTCCTCACTAGCGGAGAGACCCAGTACTTC
TRBJ2-3 | NA | TRBD1 | TRBV5-1 | CASSLTGQGVDTQYF | TGCGCCAGCAGCTTGACAGGACAGGGCGTGGATACGCAGTATTTT
TRBJ2-7 | NA | NA | TRBV27 | CASSLYRGDNEQYF | TGTGCCAGCAGTTTATATCGGGGAGATAACGAGCAGTACTTC
TRBJ2-3 | NA | NA | TRBV18 | CASSPGPVPPTDTQYF | TGTGCCAGCTCACCAGGGCCGGTCCCCCCCACAGATACGCAGTATTTT
TRBJ2-7 | NA | TRBD1 | TRBV10-3 | CAIREGQGFYEQYF | TGTGCCATCAGGGAGGGACAGGGGTTCTACGAGCAGTACTTC
TRBJ1-5 | NA | TRBD1 | TRBV2 | CASSRQGNNQPQHF | TGTGCCAGCAGTCGACAGGGGAACAATCAGCCCCAGCATTTT
TRBJ2-5 | NA | TRBD1 | TRBV28 | CASSPLPGQQETQYF | TGTGCCAGCAGTCCATTACCGGGACAGCAAGAGACCCAGTACTTC
TRBJ2-5 | NA | NA | TRBV5-1 | CASSLVPKQETQYF | TGCGCCAGCAGCTTGGTGCCTAAGCAAGAGACCCAGTACTTC
TRBJ2-7 | NA | NA | TRBV30 | CAWSVRHLYEQYF | TGTGCCTGGAGTGTACGTCACCTCTACGAGCAGTACTTC
TRBJ1-2 | NA | NA | TRBV18 | CASSPGTELYGYTF | TGTGCCAGCTCACCCGGGACGGAGCTCTATGGCTACACCTTC
TRBJ2-3 | NA | NA | TRBV21-1 | CASIAFTDTQYF | TGTGCCAGCATCGCCTTCACAGATACGCAGTATTTT
TRBJ2-3 | NA | NA | TRBV28 | CASSPFQYF | TGTGCCAGCAGTCCGTTTCAGTATTTT
TRBJ2-1 | NA | NA | TRBV7-2 | CASSLLGLASSYNEQFF | TGTGCCAGCAGCCTATTGGGGCTAGCGAGCTCCTACAATGAGCAGTTCTTC
TRBJ2-5 | NA | NA | TRBV7-8 | CASSVRGKETQYF | TGTGCCAGCAGTGTTAGGGGGAAAGAGACCCAGTACTTC
TRBJ2-2 | NA | NA | TRBV13 | CASSPKGSNTGELFF | TGTGCCAGCAGCCCCAAGGGTTCGAACACCGGGGAGCTGTTTTTT
TRBJ1-2 | NA | NA | TRBV6-5 | CASSYGQHGYTF | TGTGCCAGCAGTTACGGGCAGCATGGCTACACCTTC
TRBJ1-4 | NA | NA | TRBV18 | CASSPISLLSTNEKLFF | TGTGCCAGCTCACCCATCTCCCTTTTGTCAACTAATGAAAAACTGTTTTTT
TRBJ1-1 | NA | NA | TRBV10-3 | CAISSGPYGGEAFF | TGTGCCATCAGTTCGGGTCCCTACGGCGGTGAAGCTTTCTTT
TRBJ2-7 | NA | NA | TRBV29-1 | CSVDKGSEQYF | TGCAGCGTTGATAAGGGGTCCGAACAGTACTTC